This TCR beta chain was documented in a study of blood T cell repertoires in COVID-19. Looking at the study overall: Whether acute or convalescent, the COVID-19 samples came from the United States, Italy and Spain.

The CDR3 has 15 amino acids. Trimming left V 6 bases short and J 10 bases short, with 19 bases between. Per the germline V gene, CDR1 is MNHEY and CDR2 is SVGAGI. Original data processing: Reference gene primer amplification in the assay estimated nucleated cell counts. The protocol was immunoSEQ multiplex PCR, while the TCRdb copy is restricted to in-frame clones and leaves out a portion. That table supplies the V and J calls and clone size; D and trimming were determined from the DNA. The data contain a few hundred thousand clones, roughly 82% of them singletons. The sample comprised peripheral blood. The chain has TRBV6-5 and TRBJ1-6; D call uncertain. The sequence was collected from a middle-aged woman who had recovered from COVID-19. The CDR3 here is CASRHDGNMLSPLHF. The CDR3, as DNA: TGTGCCAGCAGACACGACGGGAATATGTTGTCACCCCTCCACTTT.